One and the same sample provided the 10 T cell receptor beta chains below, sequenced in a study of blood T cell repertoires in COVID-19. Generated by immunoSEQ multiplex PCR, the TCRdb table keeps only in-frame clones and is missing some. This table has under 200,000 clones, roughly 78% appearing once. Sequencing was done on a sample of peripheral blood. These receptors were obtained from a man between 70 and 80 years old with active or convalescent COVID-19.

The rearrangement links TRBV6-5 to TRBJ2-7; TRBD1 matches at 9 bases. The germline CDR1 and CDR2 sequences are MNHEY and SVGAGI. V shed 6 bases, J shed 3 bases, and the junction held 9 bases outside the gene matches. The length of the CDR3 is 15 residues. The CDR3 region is CASRDTGTGLYEQYF. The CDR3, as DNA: TGTGCCAGCAGAGACACCGGGACAGGGCTCTACGAGCAGTACTTC.

As DNA, the CDR3 is TGTGCCAGCAGCCCTAGGGGAGGGGTAGGGGAAAAACTGTTTTTT. This encodes CASSPRGGVGEKLFF. The V call is TRBV9, the J call TRBJ1-4, with a tentative D call TRBD1 (5 bases). The V end lost 4 bases, the J end lost 8 bases, and 18 bases lay between the germline ends. The CDR3 totals 15 residues. Germline V gene lookup returns CDR1 SGDLS and CDR2 YYNGEE.

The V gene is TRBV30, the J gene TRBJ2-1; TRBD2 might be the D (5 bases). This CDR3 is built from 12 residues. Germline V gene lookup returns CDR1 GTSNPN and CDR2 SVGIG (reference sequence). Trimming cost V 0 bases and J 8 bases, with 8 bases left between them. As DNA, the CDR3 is TGTGCCTGGAGTGTGGGAGAGGATGAGCAGTTCTTC. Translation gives CAWSVGEDEQFF. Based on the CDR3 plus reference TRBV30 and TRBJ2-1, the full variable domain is SQTIHQWPATLVQPVGSPLSLECTVEGTSNPNLYWYRQAAGRGLQLLFYSVGIGQISSEVPQNLSASRPQDRQFILSSKKLLLSDSGFYLCAWSVGEDEQFFGPGTRLTVL.

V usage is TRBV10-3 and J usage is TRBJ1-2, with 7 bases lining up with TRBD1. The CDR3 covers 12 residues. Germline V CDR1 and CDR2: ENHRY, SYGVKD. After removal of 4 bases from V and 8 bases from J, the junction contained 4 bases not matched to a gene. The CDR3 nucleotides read TGTGCCATCAGTGCGGGACAGCGGGGCTACACCTTC. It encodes CAISAGQRGYTF.

The CDR3 sequence is CASSSGGSWNEQFF. CDR3 DNA: TGTGCCAGTAGTAGCGGCGGGAGCTGGAATGAGCAGTTCTTC. The chain links TRBV19 to TRBJ2-1; 7 nucleotides align to TRBD2. V lost 4 bases to trimming and J lost 7 bases; unmatched junction nucleotides: 7. Germline V lookup: CDR1 LNHDA, CDR2 SQIVND (reference sequence). This CDR3 has 14 amino acids.

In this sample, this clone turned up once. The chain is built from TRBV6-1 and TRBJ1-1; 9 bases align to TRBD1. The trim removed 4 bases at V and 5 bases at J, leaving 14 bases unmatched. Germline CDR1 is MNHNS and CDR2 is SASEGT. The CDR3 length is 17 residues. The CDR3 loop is CASSGTGGQGVRTEAFF. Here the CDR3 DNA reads TGTGCCAGCAGTGGCACCGGGGGACAGGGTGTTCGTACTGAAGCTTTCTTT.

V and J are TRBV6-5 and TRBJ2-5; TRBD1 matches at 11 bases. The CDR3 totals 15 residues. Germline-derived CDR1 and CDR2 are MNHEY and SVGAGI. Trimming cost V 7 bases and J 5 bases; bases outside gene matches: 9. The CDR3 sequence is CASTHGQGAGETQYF. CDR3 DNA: TGTGCCAGCACCCACGGACAGGGGGCGGGCGAGACCCAGTACTTC.

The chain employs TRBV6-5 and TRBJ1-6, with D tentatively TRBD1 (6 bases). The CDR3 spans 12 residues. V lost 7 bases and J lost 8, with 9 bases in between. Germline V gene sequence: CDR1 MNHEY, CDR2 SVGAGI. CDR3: CASKPGDSPLHF. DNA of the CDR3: TGTGCCAGCAAGCCAGGGGATTCACCCCTCCACTTT.

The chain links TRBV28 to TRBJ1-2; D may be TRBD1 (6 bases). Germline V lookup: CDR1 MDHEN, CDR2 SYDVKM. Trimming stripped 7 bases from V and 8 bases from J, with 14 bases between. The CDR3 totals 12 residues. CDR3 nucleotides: TGTGCCAGCATGCGAGGACAGTCGGGCTACACCTTC. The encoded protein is CASMRGQSGYTF.

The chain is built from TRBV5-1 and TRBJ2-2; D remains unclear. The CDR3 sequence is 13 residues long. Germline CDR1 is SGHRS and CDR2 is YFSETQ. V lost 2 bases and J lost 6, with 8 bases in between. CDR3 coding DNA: TGCGCCAGCAGCTTCGACGGAGCCGGGGAGCTGTTTTTT. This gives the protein CASSFDGAGELFF.